The 17 T cell receptor beta chains in this list originate from one sample, sequenced in a study of human CD8 memory T cell subsets. Investigators built TCR beta libraries using UMI-labeled 5' RACE. Using the 5' RACE reads, TCRdb records one entry per CDR3 protein without DNA. Its table records about 20,000 distinct CDR3 sequences. Source material: CD8+ T cells from PBMCs. These receptors all stem from a human donor in good health.

This clonotype is medium-sized (0.01 to 0.1%) by frequency. This chain connects TRBV25-1 to TRBJ1-2; TCRdb picks TRBD1, but there is no DNA to check that call. The V gene's germline CDR1 is MGHDK and CDR2 SYGVNS. CDR3 length equals 15 residues. The CDR3 protein is CASSDPRGHDYGYTF.

The chain couples TRBV11-2 to TRBJ2-1; with no DNA, the TCRdb D assignment of TRBD1 cannot be verified. The germline CDR1 and CDR2 sequences are SGHAT and FQNNGV. The CDR3 length is 12 residues. CDR3 protein: CASTLTGDEQFF.

The chain has TRBV10-2 and TRBJ1-1. Germline CDR1 and CDR2: WSHSY and SAAADI. The CDR3 covers 14 residues. The CDR3 loop reads CASSETRRNTEAFF.

V gene TRBV12-3 or TRBV12-4 combines with J gene TRBJ2-7; there is no DNA to check the TCRdb D call of TRBD1. The CDR3 runs to 12 residues. The CDR3 sequence: CASSGDRGEQYF.

The chain is built from TRBV6-1 and TRBJ1-1; checking the TCRdb D call of TRBD1 is not possible without DNA. The germline gives CDR1 MNHNS, CDR2 SASEGT. This CDR3 has 12 amino acids. The CDR3 reads CASSEIRDGAFF.

The chain carries TRBV19 and TRBJ2-7; TCRdb designates TRBD1, a call that cannot be tested without DNA. Germline CDR1 and CDR2: LNHDA and SQIVND (reference sequence). There are 15 residues in the CDR3. The CDR3 protein is CASSIAAGAGYEQYF.

The J gene is TRBJ2-3, the V gene TRBV5-1; TCRdb selects TRBD1, and the lack of DNA leaves this call unchecked. The CDR3 has 14 residues. Germline CDR1 SGHRS, CDR2 YFSETQ. CDR3 region: CASSTGQGADTQYF.

The rearrangement uses TRBV11-2 and TRBJ2-7; no DNA is available, so the TRBD2 call from TCRdb remains unchecked. There are 14 residues in the CDR3. The germline gives CDR1 SGHAT, CDR2 FQNNGV. CDR3 residues: CASSLMGGSEEQYF.

V and J are TRBV7-9 and TRBJ2-3; without DNA, the TCRdb call of TRBD2 cannot be checked. Per the germline V gene, CDR1 is SEHNR and CDR2 is FQNEAQ (reference sequence). The CDR3 contains 14 residues. The CDR3 spells CASSRALETDTQYF.

The chain is built from TRBV5-1 and TRBJ2-3; TCRdb selects TRBD2, and the lack of DNA leaves this call unchecked. Germline V gives CDR1 SGHRS, CDR2 YFSETQ. This CDR3 has 15 residues. CDR3 sequence reads: CASSFELAVTDTQYF.

The chain recombines TRBV20-1 with TRBJ1-5; TCRdb proposes TRBD1, but this gene call is untestable without DNA. Germline loops: CDR1 DFQATT, CDR2 SNEGSKA (reference sequence). CDR3 length: 14 amino acids. The CDR3: CSAQRTGSNQPQHF.

The chain is built from TRBV20-1 and TRBJ1-1; TCRdb outputs TRBD1, but without DNA this stays unchecked. The CDR3 extends over 16 amino acids. CDR1 is DFQATT, CDR2 SNEGSKA, per germline (reference sequence). CDR3 sequence: CSARDLQGVGGTEAFF.

CDR3 amino acids: CASSLGSGIGSYEQYF. This chain connects TRBV28 to TRBJ2-7. Per germline, CDR1 MDHEN and CDR2 SYDVKM. The CDR3 is 16 amino acids.

This chain connects TRBV21-1 to TRBJ1-3; with no DNA, the TCRdb D assignment of TRBD1 cannot be verified. TRBV21-1 is deemed a pseudogene. This CDR3 has 15 amino acids. Here the CDR3 reads CASSDGTEKGNTIYF.

The chain uses TRBV28 and TRBJ2-5; absent DNA, TCRdb's TRBD2 call cannot be checked. This CDR3 has 17 amino acids. The germline CDR1 and CDR2 sequences are MDHEN and SYDVKM. Here the CDR3 reads CASSHPRAGVTQETQYF.

This sequence joins TRBV7-2 and TRBJ2-7; the D call from TCRdb, TRBD2, cannot be confirmed without DNA. The CDR3 has 15 amino acids. Germline assignment: CDR1 SGHTA and CDR2 FQGNSA. CDR3 amino acids: CASSLEMGLTYEQYF.

The V call is TRBV20-1, the J call TRBJ2-7; TCRdb selects TRBD2, and the lack of DNA leaves this call unchecked. CDR3 size: 14 residues. Germline V gene sequence: CDR1 DFQATT, CDR2 SNEGSKA (reference sequence). The CDR3 sequence: CSADYSGSSYEQYF.